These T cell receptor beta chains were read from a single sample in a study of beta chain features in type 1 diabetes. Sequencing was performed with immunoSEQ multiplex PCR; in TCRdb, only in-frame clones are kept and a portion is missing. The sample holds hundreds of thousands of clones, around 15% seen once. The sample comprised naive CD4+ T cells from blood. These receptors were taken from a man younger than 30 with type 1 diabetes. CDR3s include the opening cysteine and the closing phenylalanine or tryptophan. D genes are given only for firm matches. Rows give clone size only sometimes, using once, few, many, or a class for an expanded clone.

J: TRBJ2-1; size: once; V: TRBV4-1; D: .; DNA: TGCGCCAGCAGTCTACCCGGTGGGCGCAATGAGCAGTTCTTC; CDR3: CASSLPGGRNEQFF
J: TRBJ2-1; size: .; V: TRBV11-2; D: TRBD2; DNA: TGTGCCAGCAGCTCCGTACTAGCGGGAGATATAAATGAGCAGTTCTTC; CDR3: CASSSVLAGDINEQFF
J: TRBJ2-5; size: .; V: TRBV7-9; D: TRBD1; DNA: TGTGCCAGCAGCTTGGGGACAGGGCCCCAAGAGACCCAGTACTTC; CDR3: CASSLGTGPQETQYF
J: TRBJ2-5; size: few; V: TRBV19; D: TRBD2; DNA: TGTGCCAGTAGTTCCAGACTAGCGGGACCACAAGAGACCCAGTACTTC; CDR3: CASSSRLAGPQETQYF
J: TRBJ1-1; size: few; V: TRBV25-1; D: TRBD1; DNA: TGTGCCAGCAGAACCGACAGGGGAGGCACTGAAGCTTTCTTT; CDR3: CASRTDRGGTEAFF
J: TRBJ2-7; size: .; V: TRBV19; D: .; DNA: TGTGCCAGTAGCGCCCCAGGGGTCACCGAGCAGTACTTC; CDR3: CASSAPGVTEQYF
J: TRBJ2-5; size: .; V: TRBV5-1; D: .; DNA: TGCGCCAGCAGCTTGGATGGACGGAGACAAGAGACCCAGTACTTC; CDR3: CASSLDGRRQETQYF
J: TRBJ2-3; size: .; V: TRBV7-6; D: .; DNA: TGTGCCAGCAGCTTACTAGGACTGATTAGCACAGATACGCAGTATTTT; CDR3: CASSLLGLISTDTQYF
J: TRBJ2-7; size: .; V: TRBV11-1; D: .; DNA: TGTGCCAGCAGCTACCGGATAGGAAATAACAGGCCCGAGCAGTACTTC; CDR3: CASSYRIGNNRPEQYF
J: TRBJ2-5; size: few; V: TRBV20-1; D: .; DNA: TGCAGTGCTGGAGGGGAGACCCAGTACTTC; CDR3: CSAGGETQYF
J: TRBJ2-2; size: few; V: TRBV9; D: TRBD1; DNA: TGTGCCAGCAGTGTAAGACAGGGGGCTTTCACCGGGGAGCTGTTTTTT; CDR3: CASSVRQGAFTGELFF
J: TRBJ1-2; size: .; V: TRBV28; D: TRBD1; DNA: TGTGCCAGCAGTACGGGACAGGGTGGCGGCTACACCTTC; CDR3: CASSTGQGGGYTF
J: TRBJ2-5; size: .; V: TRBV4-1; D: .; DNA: TGCGCCAGCAGCCAAGGTGTTTCCCAAGAGACCCAGTACTTC; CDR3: CASSQGVSQETQYF
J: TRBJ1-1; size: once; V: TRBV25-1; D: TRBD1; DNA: TGTGCCAGCAGTAGCCTACAGGGGGCAACTGAAGCTTTCTTT; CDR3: CASSSLQGATEAFF
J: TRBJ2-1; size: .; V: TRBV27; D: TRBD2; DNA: TGTGCCAGCAGCCCACTCGAAACTAGCGGGAAAGGTGAGCAGTTCTTC; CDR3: CASSPLETSGKGEQFF
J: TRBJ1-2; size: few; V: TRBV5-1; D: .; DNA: TGCGCCAGCAGCTTGGTCAGGGGCGCGGTTGGCTACACCTTC; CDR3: CASSLVRGAVGYTF
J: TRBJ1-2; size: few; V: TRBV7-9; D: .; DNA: TGTGCCATTGGGGGAGCGTATGGCTACACCTTC; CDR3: CAIGGAYGYTF
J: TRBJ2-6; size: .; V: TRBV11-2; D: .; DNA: TGTGCCAGCAGGCGGCTTTCTGGGGCCAACGTCCTGACTTTC; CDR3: CASRRLSGANVLTF
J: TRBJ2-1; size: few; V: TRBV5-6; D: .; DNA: TGTGCCAGCAAGGGGGAGGAGGTCAATGAGCAGTTCTTC; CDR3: CASKGEEVNEQFF
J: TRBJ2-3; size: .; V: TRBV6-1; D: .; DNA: TGTGCCAGCAGCGAGCAGGGTGATACGCAGTATTTT; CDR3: CASSEQGDTQYF
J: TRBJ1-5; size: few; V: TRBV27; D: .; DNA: TGTGCCAGCAGTTTTCGGGGCGGGCAGCCCCAGCATTTT; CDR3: CASSFRGGQPQHF
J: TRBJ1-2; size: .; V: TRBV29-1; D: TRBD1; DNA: TGCAGCGTTGAAAGGGGGCTGAACGTCAACTATGGCTACACCTTC; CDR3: CSVERGLNVNYGYTF
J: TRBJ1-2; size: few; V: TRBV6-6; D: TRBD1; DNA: TGTGCCAGCAGTTACGGGACAGCGAACTATGGCTACACCTTC; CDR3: CASSYGTANYGYTF
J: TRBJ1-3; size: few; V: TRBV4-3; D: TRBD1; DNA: TGCGCCAGCAGCCAAGATGCGACAGGGCAACTCGGAAATGGAAACACCATATATTTT; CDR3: CASSQDATGQLGNGNTIYF
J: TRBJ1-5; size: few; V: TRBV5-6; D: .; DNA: TGTGCCAGCAGTAACAGGGCGGGCCAGCCCCAGCATTTT; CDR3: CASSNRAGQPQHF
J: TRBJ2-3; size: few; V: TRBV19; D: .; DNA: TGTGCCAGTAGTACCTACGGTGGGGTCGCAGATACGCAGTATTTT; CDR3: CASSTYGGVADTQYF
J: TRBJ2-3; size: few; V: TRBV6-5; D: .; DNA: TGTGCCAGCAGTTACTCGAAGACGCTTAGCACAGATACGCAGTATTTT; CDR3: CASSYSKTLSTDTQYF
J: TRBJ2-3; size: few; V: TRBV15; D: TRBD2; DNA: TGTGCCACCAGCAGGGCGTGGGAGGGATCGGATACGCAGTATTTT; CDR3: CATSRAWEGSDTQYF
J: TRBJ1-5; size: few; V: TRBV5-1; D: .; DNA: TGCGCCAGCAGCTTGGATCTCGGCAATCAGCCCCAGCATTTT; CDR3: CASSLDLGNQPQHF